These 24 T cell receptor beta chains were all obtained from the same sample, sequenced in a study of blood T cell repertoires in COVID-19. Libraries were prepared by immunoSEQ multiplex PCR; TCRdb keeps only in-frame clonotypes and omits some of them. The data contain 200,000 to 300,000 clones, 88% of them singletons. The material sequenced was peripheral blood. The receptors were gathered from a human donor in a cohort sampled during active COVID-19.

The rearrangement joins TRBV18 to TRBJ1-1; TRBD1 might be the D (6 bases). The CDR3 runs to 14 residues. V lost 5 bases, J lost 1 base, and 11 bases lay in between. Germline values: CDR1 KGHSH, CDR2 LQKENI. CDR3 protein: CASSSGQENTEAFF. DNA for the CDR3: TGTGCCAGCTCATCGGGACAAGAGAACACTGAAGCTTTCTTT.

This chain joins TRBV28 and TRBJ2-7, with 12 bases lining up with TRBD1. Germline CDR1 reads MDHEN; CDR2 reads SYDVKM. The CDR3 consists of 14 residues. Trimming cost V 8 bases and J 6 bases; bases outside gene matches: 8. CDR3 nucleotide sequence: TGTGCCAGCTTACAAGGGACAGGGGGCTTCGAGCAGTACTTC. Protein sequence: CASLQGTGGFEQYF.

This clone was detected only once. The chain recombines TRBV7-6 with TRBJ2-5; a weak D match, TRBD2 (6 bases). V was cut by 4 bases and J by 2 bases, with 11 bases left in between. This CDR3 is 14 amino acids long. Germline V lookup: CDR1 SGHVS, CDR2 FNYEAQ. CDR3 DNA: TGTGCCAGCAGCTCCGCCGGGGGACAAGAGACCCAGTACTTC. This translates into CASSSAGGQETQYF.

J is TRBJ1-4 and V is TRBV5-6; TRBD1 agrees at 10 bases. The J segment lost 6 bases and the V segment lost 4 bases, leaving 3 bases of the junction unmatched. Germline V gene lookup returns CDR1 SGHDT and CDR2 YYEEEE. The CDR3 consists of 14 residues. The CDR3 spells CASSQTGGDEKLFF. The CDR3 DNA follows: TGTGCCAGCAGCCAGACAGGGGGCGATGAAAAACTGTTTTTT.

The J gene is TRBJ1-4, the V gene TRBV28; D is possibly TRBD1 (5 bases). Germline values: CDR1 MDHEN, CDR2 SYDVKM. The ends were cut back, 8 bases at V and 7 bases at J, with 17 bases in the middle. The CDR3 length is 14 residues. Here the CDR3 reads CASGPGGLGEKLFF. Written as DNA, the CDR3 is TGTGCCAGCGGCCCCGGGGGATTGGGTGAAAAACTGTTTTTT. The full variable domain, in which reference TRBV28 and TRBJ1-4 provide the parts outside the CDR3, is DVKVTQSSRYLVKRTGEKVFLECVQDMDHENMFWYRQDPGLGLRLIYFSYDVKMKEKGDIPEGYSVSREKKERFSLILESASTNQTSMYLCASGPGGLGEKLFFGSGTQLSVL.

The CDR3 sequence is CASKRDPSSYEQYF. CDR3 coding DNA: TGTGCCAGCAAGCGGGATCCGAGCTCCTACGAGCAGTACTTC. This chain joins TRBV28 and TRBJ2-7, with 7 nucleotides matching TRBD2. The germline gives CDR1 MDHEN, CDR2 SYDVKM. CDR3 length: 14 residues. V lost 7 bases and J lost 0; bases outside the gene matches: 6.

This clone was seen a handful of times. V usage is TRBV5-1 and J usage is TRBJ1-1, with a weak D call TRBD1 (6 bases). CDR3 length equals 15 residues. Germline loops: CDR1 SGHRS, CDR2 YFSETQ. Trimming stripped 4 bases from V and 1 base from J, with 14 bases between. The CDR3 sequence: CASSLAGGANTEAFF. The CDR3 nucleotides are TGCGCCAGCAGCCTGGCGGGGGGGGCGAACACTGAAGCTTTCTTT.

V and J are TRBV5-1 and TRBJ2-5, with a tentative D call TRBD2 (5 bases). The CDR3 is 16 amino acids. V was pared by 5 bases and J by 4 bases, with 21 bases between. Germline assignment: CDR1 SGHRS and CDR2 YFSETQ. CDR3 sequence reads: CASSFNPREWAETQYF. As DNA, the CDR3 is TGCGCCAGCAGTTTCAATCCGAGGGAGTGGGCAGAGACCCAGTACTTC.

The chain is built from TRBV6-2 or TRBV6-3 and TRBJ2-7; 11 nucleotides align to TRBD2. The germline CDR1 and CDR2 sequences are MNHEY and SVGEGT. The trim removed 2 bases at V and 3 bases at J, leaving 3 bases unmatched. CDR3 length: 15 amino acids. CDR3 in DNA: TGTGCCAGCAGTTACCCTAGCGGGGGGTTCTACGAGCAGTACTTC. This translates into CASSYPSGGFYEQYF.

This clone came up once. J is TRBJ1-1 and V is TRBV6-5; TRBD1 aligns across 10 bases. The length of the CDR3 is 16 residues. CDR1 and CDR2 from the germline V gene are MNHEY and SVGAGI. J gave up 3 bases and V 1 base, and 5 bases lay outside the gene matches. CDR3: CASSYYGQGGDTEAFF. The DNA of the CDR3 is TGTGCCAGCAGTTACTACGGACAGGGGGGGGACACTGAAGCTTTCTTT.

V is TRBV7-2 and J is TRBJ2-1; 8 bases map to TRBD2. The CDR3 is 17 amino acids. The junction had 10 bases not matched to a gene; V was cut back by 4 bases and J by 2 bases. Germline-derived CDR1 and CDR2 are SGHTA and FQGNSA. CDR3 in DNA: TGTGCCAGCAGCTCCCAAGCGGGGGCCCTGACCTACAATGAGCAGTTCTTC. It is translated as CASSSQAGALTYNEQFF.

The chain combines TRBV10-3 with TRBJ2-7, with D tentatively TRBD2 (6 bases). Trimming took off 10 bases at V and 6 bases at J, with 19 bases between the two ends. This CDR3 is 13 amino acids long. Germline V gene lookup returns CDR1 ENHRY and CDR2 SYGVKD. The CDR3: CATTGTSYREQYF. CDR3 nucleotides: TGTGCCACCACCGGGACTTCGTATCGCGAGCAGTACTTC.

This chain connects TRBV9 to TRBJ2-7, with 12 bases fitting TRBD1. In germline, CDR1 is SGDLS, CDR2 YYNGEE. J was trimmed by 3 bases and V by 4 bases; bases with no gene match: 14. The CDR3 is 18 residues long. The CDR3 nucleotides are TGTGCCAGCAGCTCCTACGGGACAGGGGGCCCCCTTGACTACGAGCAGTACTTC. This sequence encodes CASSSYGTGGPLDYEQYF.

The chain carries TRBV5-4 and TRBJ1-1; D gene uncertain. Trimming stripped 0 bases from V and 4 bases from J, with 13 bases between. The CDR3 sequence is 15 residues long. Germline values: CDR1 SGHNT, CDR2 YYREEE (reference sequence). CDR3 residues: CASSLGSGAGTEAFF. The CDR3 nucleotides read TGTGCCAGCAGCTTGGGTTCGGGCGCGGGCACTGAAGCTTTCTTT.

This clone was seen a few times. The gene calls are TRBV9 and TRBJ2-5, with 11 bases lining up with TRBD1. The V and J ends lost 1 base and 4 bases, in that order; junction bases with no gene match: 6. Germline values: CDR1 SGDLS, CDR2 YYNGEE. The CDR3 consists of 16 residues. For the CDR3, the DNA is TGTGCCAGCAGCGTATATGGACAGGGGGCAGGAGAGACCCAGTACTTC. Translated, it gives CASSVYGQGAGETQYF.

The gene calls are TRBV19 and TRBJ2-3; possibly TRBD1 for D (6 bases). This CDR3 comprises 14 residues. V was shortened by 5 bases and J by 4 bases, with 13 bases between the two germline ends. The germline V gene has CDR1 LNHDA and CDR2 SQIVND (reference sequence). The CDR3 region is CASSFGQYADTQYF. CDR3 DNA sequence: TGTGCCAGTAGTTTTGGACAGTATGCAGATACGCAGTATTTT.

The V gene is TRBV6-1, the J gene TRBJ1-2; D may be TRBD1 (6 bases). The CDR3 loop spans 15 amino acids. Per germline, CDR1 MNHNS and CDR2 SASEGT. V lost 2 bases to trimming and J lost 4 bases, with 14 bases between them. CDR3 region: CASSESGDTAYGYTF. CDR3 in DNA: TGTGCCAGCAGTGAATCTGGGGACACAGCCTATGGCTACACCTTC.

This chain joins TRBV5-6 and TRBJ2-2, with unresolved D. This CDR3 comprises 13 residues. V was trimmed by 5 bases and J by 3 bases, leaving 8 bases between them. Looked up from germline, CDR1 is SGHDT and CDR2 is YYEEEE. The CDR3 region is CASSSTYTGELFF. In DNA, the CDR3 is TGTGCCAGCAGTTCCACTTACACCGGGGAGCTGTTTTTT. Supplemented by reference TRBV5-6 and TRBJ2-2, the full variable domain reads DAGVTQSPTHLIKTRGQQVTLRCSPKSGHDTVSWYQQALGQGPQFIFQYYEEEERQRGNFPDRFSGHQFPNYSSELNVNALLLGDSALYLCASSSTYTGELFFGEGSRLTVL.

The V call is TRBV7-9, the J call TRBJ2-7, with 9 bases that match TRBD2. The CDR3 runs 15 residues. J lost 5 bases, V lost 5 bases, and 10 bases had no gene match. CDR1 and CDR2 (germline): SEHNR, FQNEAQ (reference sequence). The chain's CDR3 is CASSPGTSSLDEQYF. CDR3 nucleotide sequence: TGTGCCAGCAGCCCCGGGACTAGCAGCCTCGACGAGCAGTACTTC. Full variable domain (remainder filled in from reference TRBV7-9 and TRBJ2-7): DTGVSQNPRHKITKRGQNVTFRCDPISEHNRLYWYRQTLGQGPEFLTYFQNEAQLEKSRLLSDRFSAERPKGSFSTLEIQRTEQGDSAMYLCASSPGTSSLDEQYFGPGTRLTVT.

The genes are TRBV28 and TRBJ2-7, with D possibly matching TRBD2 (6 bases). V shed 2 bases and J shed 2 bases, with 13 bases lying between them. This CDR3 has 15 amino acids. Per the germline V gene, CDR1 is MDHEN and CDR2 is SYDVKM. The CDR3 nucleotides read TGTGCCAGCAGTTTAGCCGGGCTAGCGACCTACGAGCAGTACTTC. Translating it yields CASSLAGLATYEQYF.

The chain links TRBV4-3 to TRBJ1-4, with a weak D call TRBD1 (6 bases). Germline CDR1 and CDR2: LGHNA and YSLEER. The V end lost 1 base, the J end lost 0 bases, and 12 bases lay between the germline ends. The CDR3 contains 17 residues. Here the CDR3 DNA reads TGCGCCAGCAGCCAAGGTCGACAGGTTGCAACTAATGAAAAACTGTTTTTT. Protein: CASSQGRQVATNEKLFF.

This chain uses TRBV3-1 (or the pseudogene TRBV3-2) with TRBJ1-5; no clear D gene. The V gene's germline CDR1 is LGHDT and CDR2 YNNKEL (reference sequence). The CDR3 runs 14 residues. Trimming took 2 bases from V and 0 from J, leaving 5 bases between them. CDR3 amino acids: CASSQMYSNQPQHF. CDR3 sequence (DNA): TGTGCCAGCAGCCAAATGTATAGCAATCAGCCCCAGCATTTT.

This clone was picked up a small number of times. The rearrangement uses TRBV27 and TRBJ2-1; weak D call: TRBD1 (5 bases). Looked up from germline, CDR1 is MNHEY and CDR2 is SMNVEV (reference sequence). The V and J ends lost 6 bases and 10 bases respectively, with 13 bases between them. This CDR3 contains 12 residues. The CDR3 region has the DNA TGTGCCAGCAGCCCAACAGGCTACGAGCAGTTCTTC. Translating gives CASSPTGYEQFF.

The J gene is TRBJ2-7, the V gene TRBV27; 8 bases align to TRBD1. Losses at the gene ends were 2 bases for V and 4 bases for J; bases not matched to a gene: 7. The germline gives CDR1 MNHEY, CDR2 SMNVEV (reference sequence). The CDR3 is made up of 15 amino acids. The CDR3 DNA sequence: TGTGCCAGCAGTTTACGTGTAGACAGGGGATACGAGCAGTACTTC. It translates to CASSLRVDRGYEQYF.